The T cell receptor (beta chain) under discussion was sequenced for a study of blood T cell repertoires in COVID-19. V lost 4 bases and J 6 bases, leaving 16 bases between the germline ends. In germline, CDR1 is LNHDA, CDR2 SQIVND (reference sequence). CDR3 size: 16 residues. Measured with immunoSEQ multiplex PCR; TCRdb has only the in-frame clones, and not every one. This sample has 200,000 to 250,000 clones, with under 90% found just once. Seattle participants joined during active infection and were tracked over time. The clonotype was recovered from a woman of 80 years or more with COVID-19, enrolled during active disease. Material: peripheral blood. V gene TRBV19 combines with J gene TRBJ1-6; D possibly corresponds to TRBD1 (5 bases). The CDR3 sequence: CASSTGDGTFNSPLHF. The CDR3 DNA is TGTGCCAGTAGTACTGGAGACGGGACTTTTAATTCACCCCTCCACTTT.